The 24 T cell receptor beta chains below all came from one sample that was sequenced in a study of T cell clonality in common variable immunodeficiency. General observations from the study: Fewer deletions and N-nucleotide insertions were reportedly seen in common variable immunodeficiency TCR beta sequences.

These receptors' antigens are unknown. Generated by immunoSEQ multiplex PCR, the TCRdb table keeps only in-frame clones and is missing some. The record shows more than 9,000 clones for this sample, with no singletons present. The sequenced material came from peripheral blood mononuclear cells. These receptors were collected from a human donor with common variable immunodeficiency.

With regard to this clone: The CDR3 extends 3 residues past the end of the read, so its final part is completed from the germline J gene. The rearrangement joins TRBV7-6 to TRBJ2-1; 8 bases line up with TRBD2. Germline CDR1 is SGHVS and CDR2 is FNYEAQ. Trimming at V came to 1 base and at J to 4 bases, leaving 3 bases not matched to a gene. The CDR3 is made up of 15 amino acids. The CDR3 DNA, read in part, is TGTGCCAGCAGCTTAGGACTAGCGAATTACAATGAG. This codes for CASSLGLANYNE. The CDR3 in full is CASSLGLANYNEQFF.

As to this clone: From the germline J gene comes the end of the CDR3, since the read stops 3 residues before it. The chain couples TRBV2 to TRBJ1-5, with TRBD1 matching 8 bases. Germline trimming cut 6 bases from V and 6 bases from J; bases unmatched to any gene: 1. CDR1 SNHLY and CDR2 FYNNEI come from the germline V gene. This CDR3 has 12 amino acids. CDR3: CASRDRVQPQHF. Incomplete CDR3 DNA: TGTGCCAGCAGGGACAGGGTTCAGCCC. Based on the CDR3 plus reference TRBV2 and TRBJ1-5, the full variable domain is EPEVTQTPSHQVTQMGQEVILRCVPISNHLYFYWYRQILGQKVEFLVSFYNNEISEKSEIFDDQFSVERPDGSNFTLKIRSTKLEDSAMYFCASRDRVQPQHFGDGTRLSIL.

A word on this clone: The DNA ends 3 residues before the CDR3 does, and the rest of the CDR3 is filled in from the germline J gene. The V gene is TRBV18, the J gene TRBJ2-3; 11 bases align to TRBD2. The V segment lost 8 bases and the J segment 3 bases; nucleotides outside the gene matches: 7. The germline V gene encodes CDR1 KGHSH and CDR2 LQKENI. The CDR3 consists of 15 residues. The covered CDR3 bases are TGTGCCAGCAAAATACTAGCGGGAGTGACAGATACG. As protein: CASKILAGVTDT. Given in full, the CDR3 is CASKILAGVTDTQYF.

This clone is medium-sized (0.01 to 0.1%) by share. The read gets to within 3 residues of the CDR3 end, and the germline J gene fills in the rest. V usage is TRBV20-1 and J usage is TRBJ2-7; D might be TRBD1 (5 bases). The germline V and J ends were trimmed by 2 bases and 3 bases, with 8 bases remaining between them. Germline CDR1 DFQATT, CDR2 SNEGSKA (reference sequence). The CDR3 contains 12 residues. The CDR3 here is CSARQGLYEQYF. The part of the CDR3 DNA that was read is TGCAGTGCTAGACAGGGTCTCTACGAG.

This clone was seen a few times. The CDR3 is cut off 3 residues early in the read; its end comes from the germline J gene. The chain carries TRBV7-2 and TRBJ1-2; D is perhaps TRBD1 (5 bases). The CDR3 contains 13 residues. In germline, CDR1 is SGHTA, CDR2 FQGNSA. V shed 5 bases and J shed 7 bases, with 14 bases lying between them. The CDR3 protein is CASSRDRFAGYTF. The DNA read from the CDR3 is TGTGCCAGCAGCCGTGACAGATTCGCTGGC.

The table lists this clone with a few counts. The CDR3 extends 3 residues past the end of the read, so its final part is completed from the germline J gene. The chain employs TRBV19 and TRBJ2-7, with TRBD1 as a possible D gene (6 bases). The CDR3 contains 15 residues. Trimming left V 3 bases short and J 2 bases short, with 14 bases between. The germline V gene has CDR1 LNHDA and CDR2 SQIVND (reference sequence). CDR3 region: CASSMASGQPYEQYF. The sequenced CDR3 bases are TGTGCCAGTAGTATGGCCTCGGGACAACCCTACGAG.

This clone was seen more than once but under ten times. The read ends 3 residues shy of where the CDR3 ends; the end is completed using the germline J gene. The rearrangement uses TRBV19 and TRBJ2-7; 12 bases match TRBD1. From germline, CDR1 is LNHDA and CDR2 SQIVND (reference sequence). Trimming cost V 2 bases and J 5 bases; bases outside gene matches: 7. The CDR3 has 16 amino acids. CDR3 sequence reads: CASSIPPGQGAHEQYF. The sequenced part of the CDR3 DNA is TGTGCCAGTAGTATACCTCCGGGACAGGGGGCCCACGAG.

With regard to this clone: The CDR3 end lies 3 residues beyond the end of the read and is filled in from the germline J gene. V and J are TRBV13 and TRBJ2-3; no clear D. This CDR3 has 15 residues. Per germline, CDR1 PRHDT and CDR2 FYEKMQ (reference sequence). V shed 2 bases and J shed 3 bases, with 12 bases lying between them. CDR3 amino acids: CASSLRGPSTDTQYF. Partial CDR3 DNA: TGTGCCAGCAGCTTACGTGGGCCATCGACAGATACG.

This clone was counted only a few times. The sequence runs out 3 residues before the end of the CDR3; the remainder is reconstructed from the germline J gene. The chain joins TRBV7-2 to TRBJ2-1, with TRBD2 matching over 8 bases. CDR1 is SGHTA, CDR2 FQGNSA, per germline. V shed 6 bases and J 4 bases; nucleotides not matched to a gene: 8. The CDR3 totals 15 residues. The sequenced part of the CDR3 DNA is TGTGCCAGCAGACCACGTCTAGCGGGTTACAATGAG. Amino acid sequence: CASRPRLAGYNE. The whole CDR3 is CASRPRLAGYNEQFF.

This clone was observed a handful of times. The read comes to an end 3 residues before the CDR3 does, leaving the germline J gene to fill in the end. The chain joins TRBV6-2 or TRBV6-3 to TRBJ2-7, with TRBD2 identical over 9 bases. The CDR3 spans 14 residues. The germline gives CDR1 MNHEY, CDR2 SVGEGT. J gave up 5 bases and V 4 bases, and 6 bases lay outside the gene matches. CDR3 DNA, as far as it was read: TGTGCCAGCAGTTCATATCTAGCGGGAAACGAG. It codes for CASSSYLAGNE. The full CDR3 reads CASSSYLAGNEQYF.

This clone is categorized as medium-sized. Coverage ceases 3 residues before the CDR3 finishes, and the germline J gene fills in the end. This rearrangement joins TRBV19 to TRBJ2-5, with TRBD2 matching over 10 bases. There are 12 residues in the CDR3. The V gene's germline CDR1 is LNHDA and CDR2 SQIVND (reference sequence). V lost 9 bases to trimming and J lost 4 bases; unmatched junction nucleotides: 2. Incomplete CDR3 DNA: TGTGCCAGCCGACTAGCGGGAGAGACC. This translates into CASRLAGET. The complete CDR3 sequence is CASRLAGETQYF.

With respect to this clone: The DNA ends 3 residues before the CDR3 does, and the rest of the CDR3 is filled in from the germline J gene. This sequence joins TRBV6-1 and TRBJ2-1; 12 bases line up with TRBD1. The CDR3 is 15 residues long. The junction had 7 bases not matched to a gene; V was cut back by 4 bases and J by 9 bases. Germline V CDR1 and CDR2: MNHNS, SASEGT. The CDR3 loop reads CASSALGQGAREQFF. Incomplete CDR3 DNA: TGTGCCAGCAGTGCCTTGGGACAGGGGGCTCGTGAG.

This clone turned up a few times. The read ends 3 residues early relative to the CDR3; the germline J gene fills the gap. V usage is TRBV6-2 or TRBV6-3 and J usage is TRBJ2-3; TRBD2 matches at 11 bases. Germline V gene sequence: CDR1 MNHEY, CDR2 SVGEGT. The CDR3 covers 15 residues. V lost 6 bases to trimming and J lost 4 bases; unmatched junction nucleotides: 6. The CDR3 region is CASSKLAGVPDTQYF. Partial CDR3 DNA: TGTGCCAGCAGCAAACTAGCGGGAGTCCCAGATACG.

This clone has a handful of counts. Sequencing ends 3 residues short of the CDR3 end; the germline J gene provides the rest. The V call is TRBV5-1, the J call TRBJ2-5, with 8 nucleotides matching TRBD2. Losses at the gene ends were 3 bases for V and 1 base for J; bases not matched to a gene: 5. This CDR3 contains 15 residues. CDR1 SGHRS and CDR2 YFSETQ come from the germline V gene. CDR3 bases read: TGCGCCAGCAGCTCGGGGGGGGCCGCCCAAGAGACC. Its translation: CASSSGGAAQET. The full-length CDR3 reads as CASSSGGAAQETQYF.

This clone is medium-sized by share. The read terminates 3 residues ahead of where the CDR3 ends, so the germline J gene completes it. This rearrangement joins TRBV28 to TRBJ1-4; weak D call: TRBD1 (5 bases). V lost 6 bases to trimming and J lost 2 bases, with 16 bases between them. Germline-derived CDR1 and CDR2 are MDHEN and SYDVKM. The CDR3 has 16 residues. The CDR3 reads CASRSSRGGTNEKLFF. The sequenced part of the CDR3 DNA is TGTGCCAGCAGATCCTCCCGGGGGGGGACTAATGAAAAA.

This clone has more than one count but fewer than ten. Read sequence stops 3 residues before the CDR3 end, and the germline J gene provides the missing end. The rearrangement links TRBV19 to TRBJ2-7, with D perhaps matching TRBD1 (6 bases). Deletions cut 4 bases from V and 1 base from J, with 14 bases between. The CDR3 has 15 residues. CDR1 and CDR2 (germline): LNHDA, SQIVND (reference sequence). Incomplete CDR3 DNA: TGTGCCAGTAGTACGTTCAGGGGTGGATCCTACGAG. This sequence encodes CASSTFRGGSYE. Given in full, the CDR3 is CASSTFRGGSYEQYF. The variable domain in full, completed from reference TRBV19 and TRBJ2-7, reads DGGITQSPKYLFRKEGQNVTLSCEQNLNHDAMYWYRQDPGQGLRLIYYSQIVNDFQKGDIAEGYSVSREKKESFPLTVTSAQKNPTAFYLCASSTFRGGSYEQYFGPGTRLTVT.

This clone was detected a few times. The observed sequence ends 3 residues before the CDR3 terminus, with the missing tail filled in from the germline J gene. This sequence joins TRBV5-4 and TRBJ2-7; TRBD1 agrees at 7 bases. The CDR3 is 15 amino acids. Germline V gene lookup returns CDR1 SGHNT and CDR2 YYREEE (reference sequence). Trimming took 4 bases from V and 4 from J; bases not matched to a gene: 11. CDR3 DNA, as far as it was read: TGTGCCAGCAGCCCCGACAGGGACCGGATGTACGAG. This translates into CASSPDRDRMYE. The whole CDR3 protein reads CASSPDRDRMYEQYF.

This clone is medium-sized (0.01 to 0.1%) within its sample. The read ends 3 residues before the CDR3 terminus; that terminus is restored from the germline J gene. V gene TRBV14 combines with J gene TRBJ2-1; 9 bases map to TRBD2. The CDR3 length is 19 residues. Germline CDR1 reads SGHDN; CDR2 reads FVKESK. V trimming: 0 bases; J trimming: 6 bases; junction bases outside the gene matches: 15. Partial CDR3 DNA: TGTGCCAGCAGCCAAGATCGGTCCGCGGGAGGGCCGTGGTCCAATGAG. Its protein is CASSQDRSAGGPWSNE. The entire CDR3 protein reads CASSQDRSAGGPWSNEQFF.

Concerning this clone itself: The CDR3 end falls 3 residues outside the read, so it is completed with the germline J gene. This chain uses TRBV7-9 with TRBJ2-3; 8 positions match TRBD1. Trimming took 7 bases from V and 3 from J; bases not matched to a gene: 6. Germline values: CDR1 SEHNR, CDR2 FQNEAQ (reference sequence). The CDR3 sequence is 14 residues long. The sequenced CDR3 bases are TGTGCCAGCATCCAGAACAGGGGGACAGATACG. The encoded protein is CASIQNRGTDT. From start to end, the CDR3 is CASIQNRGTDTQYF.

This clone was observed a few times. Read sequence stops 3 residues before the CDR3 end, and the germline J gene provides the missing end. The rearrangement joins TRBV18 to TRBJ2-7; D is unclear. Germline V CDR1 and CDR2: KGHSH, LQKENI. This CDR3 has 14 amino acids. Trimming shortened V by 3 bases and J by 1 base, and 10 bases separated the two germline ends. CDR3 DNA (partial): TGTGCCAGCTCACCTAGTCGTCAATCCTACGAG. It yields the protein CASSPSRQSYE. The full CDR3 is CASSPSRQSYEQYF. The variable domain in full, completed from reference TRBV18 and TRBJ2-7, reads NAGVMQNPRHLVRRRGQEARLRCSPMKGHSHVYWYRQLPEEGLKFMVYLQKENIIDESGMPKERFSAEFPKEGPSILRIQQVVRGDSAAYFCASSPSRQSYEQYFGPGTRLTVT.

Details on this clone: Coverage ceases 3 residues before the CDR3 finishes, and the germline J gene fills in the end. The rearrangement joins TRBV18 to TRBJ2-7, with D maybe TRBD1 (6 bases). Germline loops: CDR1 KGHSH, CDR2 LQKENI. Trimming stripped 6 bases from V and 3 bases from J, with 12 bases between. This CDR3 has 13 amino acids. This chain's CDR3 is CASSTGLGYEQYF. The sequenced part of the CDR3 DNA is TGTGCCAGCTCTACAGGGTTGGGCTACGAG. Full variable domain (remainder filled in from reference TRBV18 and TRBJ2-7): NAGVMQNPRHLVRRRGQEARLRCSPMKGHSHVYWYRQLPEEGLKFMVYLQKENIIDESGMPKERFSAEFPKEGPSILRIQQVVRGDSAAYFCASSTGLGYEQYFGPGTRLTVT.

Details on this clone: The CDR3 end lies 3 residues beyond the end of the read and is filled in from the germline J gene. The V and J genes are TRBV19 and TRBJ1-5, with no clear D. Trimming took off 8 bases at V and 4 bases at J, with 6 bases between the two ends. Germline CDR1 is LNHDA and CDR2 is SQIVND (reference sequence). The CDR3 loop spans 11 amino acids. CDR3 region: CASGLNQPQHF. The covered CDR3 bases are TGTGCCAGTGGACTAAATCAGCCC.

This clone has a handful of counts. Read data end 3 residues before the CDR3 end; the end is taken from the germline J gene. The chain combines TRBV18 with TRBJ2-5; possibly TRBD2 for D (5 bases). In germline, CDR1 is KGHSH, CDR2 LQKENI. The CDR3 covers 13 residues. Trimming pared 3 bases from V and 3 bases from J, leaving 8 bases between. Partial CDR3 DNA: TGTGCCAGCTCACCCGGACTGAAAGAGACC. It translates to CASSPGLKET. From start to end, the CDR3 is CASSPGLKETQYF.

By share, this clone ranks as medium-sized (0.01 to 0.1%). The read ends 3 residues before the CDR3 terminus; that terminus is restored from the germline J gene. The chain recombines TRBV16 with TRBJ2-1, with 9 bases identical to TRBD1. The CDR3 has 14 amino acids. Germline trimming cut 4 bases from V and 7 bases from J; bases unmatched to any gene: 5. CDR1 is KGHSY, CDR2 FQNENV, per germline. The CDR3: CASSRGQGRNEQFF. CDR3 bases read: TGTGCCAGCAGCCGTGGACAGGGGAGAAATGAG.